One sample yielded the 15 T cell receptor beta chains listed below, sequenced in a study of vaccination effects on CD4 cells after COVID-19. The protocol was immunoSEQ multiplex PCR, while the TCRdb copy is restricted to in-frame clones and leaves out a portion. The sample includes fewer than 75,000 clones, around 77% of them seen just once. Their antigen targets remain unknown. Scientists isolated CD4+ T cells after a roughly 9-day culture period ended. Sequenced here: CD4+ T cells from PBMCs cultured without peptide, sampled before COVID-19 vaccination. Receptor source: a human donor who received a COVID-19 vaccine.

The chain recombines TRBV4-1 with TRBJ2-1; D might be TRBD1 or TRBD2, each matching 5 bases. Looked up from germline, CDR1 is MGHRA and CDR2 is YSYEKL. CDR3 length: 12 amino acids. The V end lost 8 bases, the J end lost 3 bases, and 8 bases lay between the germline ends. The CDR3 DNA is TGCGCCAGCGGGGGTTACTACAATGAGCAGTTCTTC. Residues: CASGGYYNEQFF.

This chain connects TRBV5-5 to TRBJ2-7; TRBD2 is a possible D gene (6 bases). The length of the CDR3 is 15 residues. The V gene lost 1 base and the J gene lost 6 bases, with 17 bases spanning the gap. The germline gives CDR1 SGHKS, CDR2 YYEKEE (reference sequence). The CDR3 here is CASSLLGGLSLEQYV. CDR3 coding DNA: TGTGCCAGCAGCTTGTTGGGGGGTCTCTCTCTCGAGCAGTACGTC.

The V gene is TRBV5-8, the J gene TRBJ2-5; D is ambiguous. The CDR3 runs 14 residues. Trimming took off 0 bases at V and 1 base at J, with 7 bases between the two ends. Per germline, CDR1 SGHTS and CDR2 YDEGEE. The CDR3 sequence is CASSLGAAQETQYF. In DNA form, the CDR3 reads TGTGCCAGCAGCTTGGGGGCGGCCCAAGAGACCCAGTACTTC.

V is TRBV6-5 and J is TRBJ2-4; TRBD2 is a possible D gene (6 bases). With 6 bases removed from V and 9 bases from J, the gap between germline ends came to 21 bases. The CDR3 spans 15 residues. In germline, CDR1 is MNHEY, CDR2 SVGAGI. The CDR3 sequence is CASSREGRGSSIQYF. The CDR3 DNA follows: TGTGCCAGCAGCCGCGAAGGGCGGGGATCAAGCATTCAGTACTTC.

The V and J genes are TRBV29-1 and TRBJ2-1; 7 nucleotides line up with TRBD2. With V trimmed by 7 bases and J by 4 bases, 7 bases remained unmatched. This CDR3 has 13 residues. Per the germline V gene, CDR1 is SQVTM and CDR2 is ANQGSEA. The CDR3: CSAWGGVYNEQFF. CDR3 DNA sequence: TGCAGCGCCTGGGGGGGGGTTTACAATGAGCAGTTCTTC.

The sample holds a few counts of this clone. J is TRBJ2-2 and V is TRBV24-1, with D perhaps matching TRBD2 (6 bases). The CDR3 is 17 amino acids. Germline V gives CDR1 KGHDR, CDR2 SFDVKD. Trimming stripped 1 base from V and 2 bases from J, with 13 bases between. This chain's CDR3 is CATSDFSRGGNTGELFF. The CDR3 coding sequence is TGTGCCACCAGTGATTTTTCAAGGGGAGGAAACACCGGGGAGCTGTTTTTT.

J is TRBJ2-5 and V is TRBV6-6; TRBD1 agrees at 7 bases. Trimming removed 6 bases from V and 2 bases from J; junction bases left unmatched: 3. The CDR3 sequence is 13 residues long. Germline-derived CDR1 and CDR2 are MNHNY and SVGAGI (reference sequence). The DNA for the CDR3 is TGTGCCAGCAGGATGGGACAGCAAGAGACCCAGTACTTC. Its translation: CASRMGQQETQYF.

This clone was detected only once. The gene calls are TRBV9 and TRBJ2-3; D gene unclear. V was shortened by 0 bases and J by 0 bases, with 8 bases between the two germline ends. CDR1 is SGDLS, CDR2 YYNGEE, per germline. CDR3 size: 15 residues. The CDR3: CASSVDRSSTDTQYF. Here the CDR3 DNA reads TGTGCCAGCAGCGTAGACCGCTCTAGCACAGATACGCAGTATTTT.

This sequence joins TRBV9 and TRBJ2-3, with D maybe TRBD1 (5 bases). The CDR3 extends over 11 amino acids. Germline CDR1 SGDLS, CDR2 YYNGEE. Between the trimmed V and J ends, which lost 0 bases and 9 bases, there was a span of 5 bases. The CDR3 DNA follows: TGTGCCAGCAGCGTAGAGGGGACGCAGTATTTT. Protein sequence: CASSVEGTQYF.

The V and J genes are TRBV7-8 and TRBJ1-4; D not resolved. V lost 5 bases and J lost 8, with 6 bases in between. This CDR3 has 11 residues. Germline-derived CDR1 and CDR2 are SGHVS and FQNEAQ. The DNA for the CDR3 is TGTGCCAGCAGCCCGGGGGAAAAACTGTTTTTT. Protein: CASSPGEKLFF.

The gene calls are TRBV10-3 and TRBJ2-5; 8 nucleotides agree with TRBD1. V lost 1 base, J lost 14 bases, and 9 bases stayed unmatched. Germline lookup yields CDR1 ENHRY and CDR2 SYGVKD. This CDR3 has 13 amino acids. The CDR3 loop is CAISELEGQAGYF. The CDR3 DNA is TGTGCCATCAGTGAGTTAGAGGGACAGGCCGGCTACTTC.

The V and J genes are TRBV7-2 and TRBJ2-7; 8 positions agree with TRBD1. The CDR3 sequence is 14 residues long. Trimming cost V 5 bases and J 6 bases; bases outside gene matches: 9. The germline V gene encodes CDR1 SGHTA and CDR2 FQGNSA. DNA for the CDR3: TGTGCCAGCAGCCCCCGGACAGGGATGGGCGAGCAGTACGTC. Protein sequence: CASSPRTGMGEQYV.

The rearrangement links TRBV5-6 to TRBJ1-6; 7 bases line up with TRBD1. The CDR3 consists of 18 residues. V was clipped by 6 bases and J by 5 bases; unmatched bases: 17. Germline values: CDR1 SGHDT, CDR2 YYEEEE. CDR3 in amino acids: CASTGASRTGENNSPLHF. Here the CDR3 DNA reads TGTGCCAGCACCGGGGCGTCTAGGACAGGAGAAAATAATTCACCCCTCCACTTT.

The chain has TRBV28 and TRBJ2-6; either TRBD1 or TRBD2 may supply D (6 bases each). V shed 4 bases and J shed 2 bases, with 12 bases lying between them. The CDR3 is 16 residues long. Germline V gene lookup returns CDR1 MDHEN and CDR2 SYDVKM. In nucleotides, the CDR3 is TGTGCCAGCAGTTCGGCAGGGGAGGCTGGGGCCAACGTCCTGACTTTC. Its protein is CASSSAGEAGANVLTF.

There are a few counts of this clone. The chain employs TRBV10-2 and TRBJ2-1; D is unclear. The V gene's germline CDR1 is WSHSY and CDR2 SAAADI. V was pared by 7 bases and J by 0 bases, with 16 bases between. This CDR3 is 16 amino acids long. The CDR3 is CASKIAPGSSYNEQFF. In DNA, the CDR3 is TGCGCCAGCAAGATTGCCCCAGGAAGCTCCTACAATGAGCAGTTCTTC.